The 5 T cell receptor beta chains reported below all come from one sample, sequenced in a study of control samples from healthy donors and cancer patients. The protocol was immunoSEQ multiplex PCR, while the TCRdb copy is restricted to in-frame clones and leaves out a portion. The table records around 80,000 clones, approximately 89% of them present only once. Sequenced sample: blood. These receptors were collected from a man aged 50 or older in good health.

The chain uses TRBV5-5 and TRBJ1-6; D might be TRBD1 (5 bases). Germline CDR1 is SGHKS and CDR2 is YYEKEE (reference sequence). Deletions cut 6 bases from V and 14 bases from J, with 18 bases between. This CDR3 region has 13 residues. The CDR3 DNA reads as TGTGCCAGCAACCCCTCCCGGGCGGGGGCCCTCCACTTT. Its translation: CASNPSRAGALHF.

This clone showed up many times. The chain is built from TRBV7-9 and TRBJ1-5, with unresolved D. The CDR3 has 14 residues. CDR1 and CDR2 (germline): SEHNR, FQNEAQ (reference sequence). V was pared by 5 bases and J by 4 bases, with 12 bases between. CDR3 amino acids: CASSPREINQPQHF. The CDR3 nucleotides read TGTGCCAGCAGCCCACGGGAGATTAATCAGCCCCAGCATTTT.

The chain combines TRBV2 with TRBJ1-2; D may be TRBD1 (5 bases). The CDR3 totals 13 residues. Germline CDR1 and CDR2: SNHLY and FYNNEI. Trimming shortened V by 6 bases and J by 4 bases, and 12 bases separated the two germline ends. The CDR3 nucleotides read TGTGCCAGCAGGACGGGACTGTCCTATGGCTACACCTTC. It is translated as CASRTGLSYGYTF.

The sample holds a few counts of this clone. This sequence joins TRBV28 and TRBJ2-7, with TRBD1 matching 9 bases. The CDR3 covers 14 residues. CDR1 and CDR2 (germline): MDHEN, SYDVKM. The V and J ends lost 4 bases and 4 bases, in that order; junction bases with no gene match: 5. CDR3 loop: CASSSTGGLYEQYV. Written as DNA, the CDR3 is TGTGCCAGCAGTTCGACAGGGGGGTTGTACGAGCAGTACGTC.

The V gene is TRBV7-9, the J gene TRBJ1-1; D gene unclear. The V gene's germline CDR1 is SEHNR and CDR2 FQNEAQ (reference sequence). Trimming stripped 1 base from V and 3 bases from J, with 6 bases between. This CDR3 region has 13 residues. CDR3: CASSLEADTEAFF. DNA of the CDR3: TGTGCCAGCAGCTTAGAGGCGGACACTGAAGCTTTCTTT.